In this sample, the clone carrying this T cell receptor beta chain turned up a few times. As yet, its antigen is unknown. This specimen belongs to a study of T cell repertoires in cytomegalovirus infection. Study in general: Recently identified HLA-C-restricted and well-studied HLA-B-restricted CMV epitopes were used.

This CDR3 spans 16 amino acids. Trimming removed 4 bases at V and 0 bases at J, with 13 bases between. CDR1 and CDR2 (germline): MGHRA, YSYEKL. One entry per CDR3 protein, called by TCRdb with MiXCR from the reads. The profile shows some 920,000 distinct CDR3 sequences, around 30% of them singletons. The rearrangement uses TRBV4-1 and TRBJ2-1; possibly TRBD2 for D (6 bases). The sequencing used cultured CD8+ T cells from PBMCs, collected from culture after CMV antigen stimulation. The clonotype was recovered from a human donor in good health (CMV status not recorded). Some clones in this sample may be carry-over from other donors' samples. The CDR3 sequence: CASSPLGTGSYNEQFF. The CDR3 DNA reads TGCGCCAGCAGCCCTCTAGGGACTGGCTCCTACAATGAGCAGTTCTTC.